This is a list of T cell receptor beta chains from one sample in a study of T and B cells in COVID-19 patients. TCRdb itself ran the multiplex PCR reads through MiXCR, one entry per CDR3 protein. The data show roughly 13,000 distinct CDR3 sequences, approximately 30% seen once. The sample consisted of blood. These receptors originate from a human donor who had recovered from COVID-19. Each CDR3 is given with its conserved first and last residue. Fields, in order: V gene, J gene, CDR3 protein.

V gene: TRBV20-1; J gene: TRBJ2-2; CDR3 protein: CSARDRRAENTGELFF
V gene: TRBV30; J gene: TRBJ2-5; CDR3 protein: CAWSTGQGLQETQYF
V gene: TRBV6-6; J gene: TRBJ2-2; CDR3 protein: CASSYWAGTGGNLRAGELFF
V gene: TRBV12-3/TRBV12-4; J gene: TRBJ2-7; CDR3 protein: CASSLQEIYEQYF
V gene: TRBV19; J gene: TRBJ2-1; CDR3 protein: CASSGTGGVMYEQFF
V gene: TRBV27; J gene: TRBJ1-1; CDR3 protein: CASRHSRDTEAFF
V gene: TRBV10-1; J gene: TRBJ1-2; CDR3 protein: CASSRDGNYGYTF
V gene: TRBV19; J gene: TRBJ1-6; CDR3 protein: CASVQGPRRNSPLHF
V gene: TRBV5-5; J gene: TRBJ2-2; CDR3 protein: CASSLEGIYTGELFF
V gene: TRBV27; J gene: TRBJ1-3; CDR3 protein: CASSLSGATGAGNTIYF
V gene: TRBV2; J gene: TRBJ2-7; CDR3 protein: CASGRGRNEQYF
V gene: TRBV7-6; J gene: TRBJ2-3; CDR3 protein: CASSPDWQGPTDTQYF
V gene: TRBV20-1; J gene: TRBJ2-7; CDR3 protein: CSARTSGSLSEQYF
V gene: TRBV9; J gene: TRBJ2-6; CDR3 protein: CASSVGRYSGANVLTF
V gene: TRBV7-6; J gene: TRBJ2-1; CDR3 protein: CASSLARRDSYNEQFF
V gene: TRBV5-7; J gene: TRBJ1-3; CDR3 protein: CASSLSGANTIYF
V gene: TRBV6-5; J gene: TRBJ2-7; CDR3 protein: CASSLTGVREQYF
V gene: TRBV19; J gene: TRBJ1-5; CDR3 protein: CASSINRGRANQPQHF
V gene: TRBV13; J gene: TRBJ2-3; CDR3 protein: CASSLGFSDTDTQYF
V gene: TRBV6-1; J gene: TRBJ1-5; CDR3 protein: CASLDRLNQPQHF
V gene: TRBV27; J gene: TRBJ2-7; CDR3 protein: CASKNRDLAYEQYF
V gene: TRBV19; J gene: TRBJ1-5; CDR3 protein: CASSIDRYREANQPQHF
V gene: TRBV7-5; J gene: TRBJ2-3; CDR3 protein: CISVPEAPSEVTDTQYF
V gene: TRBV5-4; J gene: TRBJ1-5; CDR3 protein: CASSPGQEGSNQPQHF